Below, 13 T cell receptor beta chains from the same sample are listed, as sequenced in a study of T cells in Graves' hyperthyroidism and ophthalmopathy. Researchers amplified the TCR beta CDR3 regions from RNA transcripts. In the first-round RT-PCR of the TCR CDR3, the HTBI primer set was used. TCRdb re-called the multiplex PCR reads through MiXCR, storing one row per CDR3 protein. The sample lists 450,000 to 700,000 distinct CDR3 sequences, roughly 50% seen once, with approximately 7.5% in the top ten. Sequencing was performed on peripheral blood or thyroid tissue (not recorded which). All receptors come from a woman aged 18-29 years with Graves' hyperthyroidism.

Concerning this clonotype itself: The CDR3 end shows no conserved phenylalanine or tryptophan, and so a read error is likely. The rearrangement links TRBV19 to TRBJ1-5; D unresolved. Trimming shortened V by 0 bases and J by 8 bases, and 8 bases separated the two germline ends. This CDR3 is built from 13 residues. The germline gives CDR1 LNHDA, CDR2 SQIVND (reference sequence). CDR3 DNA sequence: TGTGCCAGTAGTATAGAGGCGGCTGAGCCCCAGCATTCT. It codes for CASSIEAAEPQHS.

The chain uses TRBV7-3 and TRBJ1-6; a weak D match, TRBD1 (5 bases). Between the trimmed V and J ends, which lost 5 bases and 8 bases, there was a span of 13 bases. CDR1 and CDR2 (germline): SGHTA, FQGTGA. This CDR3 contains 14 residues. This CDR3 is CASSSAGLDSPLHF. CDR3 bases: TGTGCCAGCAGCAGCGCGGGACTCGATTCACCCCTCCACTTT.

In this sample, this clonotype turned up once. The CDR3 DNA is TGCGCCAGCCAATTGGAACAGGGACCTGGCGATGGCTACACCTTC. Protein product: CASQLEQGPGDGYTF. The V and J genes are TRBV5-1 and TRBJ1-2, with a possible D match to TRBD1 (6 bases). Germline CDR1 reads SGHRS; CDR2 reads YFSETQ. CDR3 length: 15 amino acids. Trimming shortened V by 7 bases and J by 6 bases, and 22 bases separated the two germline ends.

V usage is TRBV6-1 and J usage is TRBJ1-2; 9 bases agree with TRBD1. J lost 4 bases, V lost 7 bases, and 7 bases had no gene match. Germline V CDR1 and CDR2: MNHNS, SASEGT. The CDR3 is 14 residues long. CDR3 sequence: CASTPLTGGYGYTF. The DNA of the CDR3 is TGTGCCAGCACTCCACTGACAGGGGGCTATGGCTACACCTTC.

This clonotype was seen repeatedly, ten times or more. As DNA, the CDR3 is TGTGCCAGCAGGGACAGGGGGGAATTTCAGCCCCAGCATTTT. Its protein product is CASRDRGEFQPQHF. This chain links TRBV2 with TRBJ1-5; 10 bases are shared with TRBD1. This CDR3 is 14 amino acids long. J gave up 6 bases and V 6 bases, and 5 bases lay outside the gene matches. Per the germline V gene, CDR1 is SNHLY and CDR2 is FYNNEI.

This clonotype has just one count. As DNA, the CDR3 is TGTGCCAGCAGCTCCCAACCGACAGGGGCGCTGGGCTACACCTTC. Translation gives CASSSQPTGALGYTF. The rearrangement links TRBV7-2 to TRBJ1-2; 8 nucleotides match TRBD1. V trimming: 4 bases; J trimming: 8 bases; junction bases outside the gene matches: 12. Per germline, CDR1 SGHTA and CDR2 FQGNSA. The CDR3 is 15 residues long.

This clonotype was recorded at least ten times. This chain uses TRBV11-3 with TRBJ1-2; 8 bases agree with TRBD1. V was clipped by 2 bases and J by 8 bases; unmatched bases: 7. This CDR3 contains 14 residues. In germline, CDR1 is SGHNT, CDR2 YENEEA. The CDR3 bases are TGTGCCAGCAGCTTAACGCAGGGGGCGGACGGCTACACCTTC. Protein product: CASSLTQGADGYTF.

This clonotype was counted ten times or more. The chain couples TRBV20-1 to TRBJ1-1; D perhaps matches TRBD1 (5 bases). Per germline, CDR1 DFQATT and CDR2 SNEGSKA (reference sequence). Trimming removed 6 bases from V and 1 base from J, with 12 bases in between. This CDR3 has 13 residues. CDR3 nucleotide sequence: TGCAGTGCCAGACCCAGGGAGAACACTGAAGCTTTCTTT. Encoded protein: CSARPRENTEAFF.

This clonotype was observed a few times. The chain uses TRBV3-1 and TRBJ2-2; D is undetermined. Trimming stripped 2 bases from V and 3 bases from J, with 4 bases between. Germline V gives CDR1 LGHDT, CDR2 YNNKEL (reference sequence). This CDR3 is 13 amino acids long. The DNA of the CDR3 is TGTGCCAGCAGCCAAACTTACACCGGGGAGCTGTTTTTT. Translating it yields CASSQTYTGELFF.

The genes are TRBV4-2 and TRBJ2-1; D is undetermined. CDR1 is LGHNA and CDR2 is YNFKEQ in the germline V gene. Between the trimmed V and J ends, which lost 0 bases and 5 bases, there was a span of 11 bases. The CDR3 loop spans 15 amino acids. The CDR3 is CASSQEWGIHNEQFF. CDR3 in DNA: TGTGCCAGCAGCCAAGAGTGGGGAATCCACAATGAGCAGTTCTTC.

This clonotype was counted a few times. Here the CDR3 DNA reads TGTGCCAGCAGTTCGCCTCCCTTGCGGGAGGGCTCTGAGACCCAGTACTTC. Translated: CASSSPPLREGSETQYF. The V and J genes are TRBV12-3 or TRBV12-4 and TRBJ2-5; 9 nucleotides line up with TRBD2. The length of the CDR3 is 17 residues. V shed 4 bases, J shed 5 bases, and the junction held 14 bases outside the gene matches.

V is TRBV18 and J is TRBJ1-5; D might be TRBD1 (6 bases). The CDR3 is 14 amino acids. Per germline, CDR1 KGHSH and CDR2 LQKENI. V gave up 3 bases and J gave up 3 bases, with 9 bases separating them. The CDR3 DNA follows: TGTGCCAGCTCACCTGGACAGCACAATCAGCCCCAGCATTTT. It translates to CASSPGQHNQPQHF.

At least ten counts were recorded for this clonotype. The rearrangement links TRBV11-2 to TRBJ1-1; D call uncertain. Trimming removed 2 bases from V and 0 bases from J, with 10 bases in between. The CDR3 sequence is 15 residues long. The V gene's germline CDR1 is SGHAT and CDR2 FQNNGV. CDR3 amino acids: CASSLMYLLNTEAFF. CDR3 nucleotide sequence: TGTGCCAGCAGCTTAATGTATTTGCTGAACACTGAAGCTTTCTTT.